A single sample gave rise to the 20 T cell receptor beta chains below, sequenced in a study of human T cells and chemical hapten exposure. This sample's time point: pre-sensitization, week 0. This sample's treatment: therapeutic diphenylcyclopropenone sensitization with weekly scalp DPC. TCRdb itself ran the RACE reads through MiXCR, one entry per CDR3 protein. The sample yields around 250,000 distinct CDR3 sequences, about 8.1% seen once. This specimen was whole blood, taken in connection with sensitization to the hapten diphenylcyclopropenone (DPC). Every receptor here comes from a woman aged 35 to 49 with alopecia areata. Some clones in this sample may be carry-over from other donors' samples.

Only a few counts were recorded for this clonotype. This chain links TRBV20-1 with TRBJ1-1, with D perhaps TRBD1 (5 bases). With 3 bases removed from V and 4 bases from J, the gap between germline ends came to 12 bases. This CDR3 comprises 13 residues. Per the germline V gene, CDR1 is DFQATT and CDR2 is SNEGSKA (reference sequence). CDR3 sequence: CSARSGGVTEAFF. In nucleotides, the CDR3 is TGCAGTGCTAGGTCTGGGGGGGTCACTGAAGCTTTCTTT.

The chain carries TRBV10-3 and TRBJ1-1; 9 bases line up with TRBD1. This CDR3 contains 15 residues. CDR1 ENHRY and CDR2 SYGVKD come from the germline V gene. The junction had 3 bases not matched to a gene; V was cut back by 4 bases and J by 0 bases. The CDR3 nucleotides are TGTGCCATCAGTGGGGGGACAGGGATGAACACTGAAGCTTTCTTT. It is translated as CAISGGTGMNTEAFF.

V and J are TRBV5-1 and TRBJ2-1; 7 bases match TRBD2. CDR3 length equals 16 residues. With V trimmed by 0 bases and J by 4 bases, 7 bases remained unmatched. In germline, CDR1 is SGHRS, CDR2 YFSETQ. The CDR3 DNA reads TGCGCCAGCAGCTTGGCCTCTCTAGCGGTATACAATGAGCAGTTCTTC. Its protein product is CASSLASLAVYNEQFF.

This clonotype was seen a handful of times. V is TRBV27 and J is TRBJ2-5; the match to TRBD2 covers 14 bases. V dropped 5 bases and J dropped 6; count of bases not matched to a gene: 2. Germline assignment: CDR1 MNHEY and CDR2 SMNVEV (reference sequence). The CDR3 spans 14 residues. CDR3 amino acids: CASSGTSGGKTQYF. The CDR3 DNA reads TGTGCCAGCAGTGGGACTAGCGGGGGAAAGACCCAGTACTTC.

This clonotype has more than one count but fewer than ten. The rearrangement uses TRBV27 and TRBJ2-3, with no clear D. Germline V gene data show CDR1 as MNHEY and CDR2 as SMNVEV (reference sequence). The CDR3 is 12 amino acids. V lost 5 bases to trimming and J lost 3 bases, with 6 bases between them. Here the CDR3 DNA reads TGTGCCAGCAGTACCCCGACAGATACGCAGTATTTT. Translated: CASSTPTDTQYF.

This clonotype has a handful of counts. The J gene is TRBJ2-3, the V gene TRBV11-3; 10 nucleotides line up with TRBD2. This CDR3 is built from 15 residues. Germline CDR1 and CDR2: SGHNT and YENEEA. The junction had 6 bases not matched to a gene; V was cut back by 5 bases and J by 4 bases. The CDR3 loop is CASSHLAGEADTQYF. CDR3 nucleotide sequence: TGTGCCAGCAGCCACCTAGCGGGAGAGGCAGATACGCAGTATTTT.

This clonotype was observed a few times. The chain recombines TRBV18 with TRBJ2-7; D is undetermined. The CDR3 length is 14 residues. V lost 6 bases to trimming and J lost 2 bases, with 14 bases between them. Looked up from germline, CDR1 is KGHSH and CDR2 is LQKENI. The CDR3 nucleotides read TGTGCCAGCTCGCTCAGGTCGTTTGCCTACGAGCAGTACTTC. Translation gives CASSLRSFAYEQYF.

This clonotype turned up a few times. The chain's CDR3 is CASSQGLQGGELFF. CDR3 nucleotide sequence: TGCGCCAGCAGCCAGGGCCTCCAGGGAGGGGAGCTGTTTTTT. The genes are TRBV5-1 and TRBJ2-2; D is possibly TRBD1 (5 bases). Germline V lookup: CDR1 SGHRS, CDR2 YFSETQ. Trimming cost V 4 bases and J 8 bases, with 15 bases left between them. The CDR3 has 14 residues.

A note on this clonotype: It may be a read error: a sequence one base away is much more abundant. The chain couples TRBV27 to TRBJ1-5, with D perhaps TRBD1 (5 bases). The CDR3 runs to 14 residues. CDR1 and CDR2 (germline): MNHEY, SMNVEV (reference sequence). Here the CDR3 DNA reads TGTACCAGCAGTACGAGCAGGGGCAATCAGCCCCAGCATTTT. The encoded protein is CTSSTSRGNQPQHF.

This clonotype was seen repeatedly, ten times or more. The J gene is TRBJ1-1, the V gene TRBV7-9; D may be TRBD1 (5 bases). This CDR3 has 15 residues. V was pared by 1 base and J by 10 bases, with 19 bases between. Germline CDR1 and CDR2: SEHNR and FQNEAQ (reference sequence). The CDR3 region has the DNA TGTGCCAGCAGCTTAGGGTCTGCGGGACCCCGGGGAGCTTTCTTT. Its translation is CASSLGSAGPRGAFF.

This clonotype came up many times. The CDR3 is CASSATGFGYF. Written as DNA, the CDR3 is TGTGCCAGCAGTGCCACAGGGTTTGGGTACTTC. The V gene is TRBV2, the J gene TRBJ2-7, with D maybe TRBD1 (6 bases). Trimming took off 4 bases at V and 12 bases at J, with 13 bases between the two ends. From germline, CDR1 is SNHLY and CDR2 FYNNEI. The length of the CDR3 is 11 residues.

The chain links TRBV5-1 to TRBJ1-1; D may be TRBD1 (6 bases). CDR3 length: 15 residues. V was cut by 5 bases and J by 3 bases, with 17 bases left in between. CDR1 is SGHRS, CDR2 YFSETQ, per germline. The CDR3 region is CASRFGGRADTEAFF. The CDR3 nucleotides read TGCGCCAGCAGGTTTGGGGGCAGGGCGGACACTGAAGCTTTCTTT.

The chain combines TRBV6-6 with TRBJ2-1; 8 positions agree with TRBD2. The germline V gene has CDR1 MNHNY and CDR2 SVGAGI (reference sequence). V lost 6 bases to trimming and J lost 8 bases; unmatched junction nucleotides: 12. The CDR3 is made up of 15 amino acids. This CDR3 reads CASSPPTAGVDEQFF. CDR3 DNA: TGTGCCAGCAGCCCCCCCACAGCGGGAGTCGATGAGCAGTTCTTC.

This clonotype was counted only a few times. The gene calls are TRBV7-9 and TRBJ2-7; TRBD2 matches at 9 bases. The CDR3 has 16 residues. V was clipped by 5 bases and J by 1 base; unmatched bases: 9. Germline V gene data show CDR1 as SEHNR and CDR2 as FQNEAQ (reference sequence). For the CDR3, the DNA is TGTGCCAGCAGCGAGAATAGCGGGAGTCTTTCCTACGAGCAGTACTTC. As protein: CASSENSGSLSYEQYF.

This clonotype was counted between two and nine times. This chain joins TRBV28 and TRBJ1-4, with a weak D call TRBD1 (5 bases). Germline values: CDR1 MDHEN, CDR2 SYDVKM. This CDR3 comprises 13 residues. Trimming took off 2 bases at V and 8 bases at J, with 9 bases between the two ends. The CDR3 region is CASSLPGPEKLFF. The CDR3 region has the DNA TGTGCCAGCAGTTTACCAGGGCCCGAAAAACTGTTTTTT.

The chain carries TRBV5-6 and TRBJ2-2; D is unclear. The ends were cut back, 5 bases at V and 2 bases at J, with 7 bases in the middle. Germline V gives CDR1 SGHDT, CDR2 YYEEEE. The CDR3 covers 13 residues. As DNA, the CDR3 is TGTGCCAGCAGTCGCCTTAACACCGGGGAGCTGTTTTTT. The encoded protein is CASSRLNTGELFF. The full variable domain, with the rest looked up from reference TRBV5-6 and TRBJ2-2, is DAGVTQSPTHLIKTRGQQVTLRCSPKSGHDTVSWYQQALGQGPQFIFQYYEEEERQRGNFPDRFSGHQFPNYSSELNVNALLLGDSALYLCASSRLNTGELFFGEGSRLTVL.

Ten or more counts support this clonotype. This chain uses TRBV5-1 with TRBJ2-7, with 9 bases fitting TRBD2. CDR3 length: 15 amino acids. V shed 4 bases and J 3 bases; nucleotides not matched to a gene: 8. CDR1 SGHRS and CDR2 YFSETQ come from the germline V gene. CDR3 in DNA: TGCGCCAGCAGCCTGGATGGTAGCGGGAGCTACGAGCAGTACTTC. Translated, it gives CASSLDGSGSYEQYF.

This clonotype occurred a few times. J is TRBJ1-1 and V is TRBV9; no clear D. Germline CDR1 SGDLS, CDR2 YYNGEE. Trimming pared 1 base from V and 3 bases from J, leaving 7 bases between. The CDR3 loop spans 13 amino acids. The CDR3 DNA sequence: TGTGCCAGCAGCGTATCCGGGGACACTGAAGCTTTCTTT. This translates into CASSVSGDTEAFF. The whole variable domain, filled in from reference TRBV9 and TRBJ1-1, reads DSGVTQTPKHLITATGQRVTLRCSPRSGDLSVYWYQQSLDQGLQFLIQYYNGEERAKGNILERFSAQQFPDLHSELNLSSLELGDSALYFCASSVSGDTEAFFGQGTRLTVV.

The genes are TRBV7-9 and TRBJ1-5; 7 positions match TRBD1. The CDR3 runs 15 residues. The germline V gene has CDR1 SEHNR and CDR2 FQNEAQ (reference sequence). The ends lost 4 bases at V and 3 bases at J; junction bases unmatched: 6. DNA for the CDR3: TGTGCCAGCAGCTACAACGGACAGGCCAATCAGCCCCAGCATTTT. Protein product: CASSYNGQANQPQHF.

There are a few counts of this clonotype. This sequence joins TRBV29-1 and TRBJ2-3; 10 positions agree with TRBD2. This CDR3 has 15 amino acids. Losses at the gene ends were 7 bases for V and 0 bases for J; bases not matched to a gene: 7. The germline CDR1 and CDR2 sequences are SQVTM and ANQGSEA. CDR3: CSDSGRAGSTDTQYF. In nucleotides, the CDR3 is TGCAGCGACAGCGGGAGGGCCGGAAGCACAGATACGCAGTATTTT.